These 32 T cell receptor beta chains came from one sample sequenced in a study of T cell responses to AZD1222 COVID-19 vaccine. Profiled with immunoSEQ multiplex PCR; TCRdb holds only in-frame clones, not every one. The table has some 200,000 clones, roughly 92% seen once. The source material was peripheral blood, sampled on day 0 of AZD1222 vaccination. The receptor source for this set is an adult in good health.

The gene calls are TRBV14 and TRBJ1-6, with a weak D call TRBD1 (6 bases). The CDR3 length is 16 residues. Germline assignment: CDR1 SGHDN and CDR2 FVKESK. With 1 base removed from V and 7 bases from J, the gap between germline ends came to 14 bases. The CDR3 here is CASSQVGGRVNSPLHF. DNA for the CDR3: TGTGCCAGCAGCCAAGTAGGGGGACGGGTAAATTCACCCCTCCACTTT.

This chain connects TRBV29-1 to TRBJ1-2, with 9 bases aligning to TRBD1. Trimming cost V 4 bases and J 6 bases; bases outside gene matches: 12. The CDR3 covers 15 residues. CDR1 and CDR2 (germline): SQVTM, ANQGSEA. The CDR3 DNA is TGCAGCGTTGTAGAACAGGGGGCCGTGGCGGATGGCTACACCTTC. Amino acids: CSVVEQGAVADGYTF.

The chain links TRBV9 to TRBJ1-6, with 9 bases matching TRBD1. In germline, CDR1 is SGDLS, CDR2 YYNGEE. CDR3 length: 18 amino acids. The V segment lost 0 bases and the J segment 9 bases; nucleotides outside the gene matches: 13. The CDR3 is CASSVAFGRDREGSPLHF. For the CDR3, the DNA is TGTGCCAGCAGCGTAGCTTTTGGCCGGGACAGGGAGGGTTCACCCCTCCACTTT.

In its sample, this clone was seen once. This rearrangement joins TRBV19 to TRBJ1-6, with TRBD1 identical over 8 bases. This CDR3 region has 15 residues. CDR1 LNHDA and CDR2 SQIVND come from the germline V gene (reference sequence). The V gene end was trimmed by 3 bases and the J gene end by 6 bases; junction bases not matched to a gene: 4. CDR3 DNA: TGTGCCAGTAGTATGGGGACAGGAGGTAATTCACCCCTCCACTTT. Its protein product is CASSMGTGGNSPLHF. Full variable domain (rest looked up from reference TRBV19 and TRBJ1-6): DGGITQSPKYLFRKEGQNVTLSCEQNLNHDAMYWYRQDPGQGLRLIYYSQIVNDFQKGDIAEGYSVSREKKESFPLTVTSAQKNPTAFYLCASSMGTGGNSPLHFGNGTRLTVT.

This chain links TRBV30 with TRBJ2-7, with 9 bases that match TRBD2. This CDR3 region has 13 residues. The V gene end was trimmed by 0 bases and the J gene end by 9 bases; junction bases not matched to a gene: 6. Germline V gene data show CDR1 as GTSNPN and CDR2 as SVGIG (reference sequence). CDR3 protein: CAWSVTSGRVQYF. As DNA, the CDR3 is TGTGCCTGGAGTGTGACTAGCGGCCGCGTGCAGTACTTC.

V is TRBV6-5 and J is TRBJ1-2; D remains unclear. This CDR3 region has 15 residues. V shed 7 bases and J shed 0 bases, with 15 bases lying between them. Germline V gene lookup returns CDR1 MNHEY and CDR2 SVGAGI. The CDR3, as DNA: TGTGCCAGCATAGGATCGACACCTGCTAACTATGGCTACACCTTC. Residues: CASIGSTPANYGYTF.

This chain uses TRBV5-8 with TRBJ1-5, with D uncertain. Germline V gene sequence: CDR1 SGHTS, CDR2 YDEGEE. The CDR3 covers 13 residues. Trimming removed 4 bases from V and 3 bases from J, with 8 bases in between. CDR3 DNA sequence: TGTGCCAGCAGCGTCGGGATCAATCAGCCCCAGCATTTT. This encodes CASSVGINQPQHF.

The chain recombines TRBV18 with TRBJ2-1; D possibly matches TRBD1 or TRBD2 (5 bases each). The length of the CDR3 is 14 residues. Germline V CDR1 and CDR2: KGHSH, LQKENI. V lost 8 bases to trimming and J lost 3 bases, with 14 bases between them. Written as DNA, the CDR3 is TGTGCCAGCGGGGCGACCAGCGGCTACAATGAGCAGTTCTTC. Translating gives CASGATSGYNEQFF.

This chain uses TRBV19 with TRBJ1-2, with a possible D match to TRBD1 (5 bases). The V end lost 3 bases, the J end lost 4 bases, and 9 bases lay between the germline ends. CDR1 and CDR2 from the germline V gene are LNHDA and SQIVND (reference sequence). The CDR3 contains 13 residues. CDR3 in amino acids: CASSMGGAYGYTF. The CDR3 nucleotides are TGTGCCAGTAGTATGGGAGGGGCCTATGGCTACACCTTC. Variable domain in full (rest from reference TRBV19 and TRBJ1-2): DGGITQSPKYLFRKEGQNVTLSCEQNLNHDAMYWYRQDPGQGLRLIYYSQIVNDFQKGDIAEGYSVSREKKESFPLTVTSAQKNPTAFYLCASSMGGAYGYTFGSGTRLTVV.

V gene TRBV6-5 combines with J gene TRBJ2-2; D uncertain. V was pared by 6 bases and J by 3 bases, with 14 bases between. The CDR3 length is 15 residues. CDR1 and CDR2 from the germline V gene are MNHEY and SVGAGI. For the CDR3, the DNA is TGTGCCAGCAGCCCAAATCAAGGTGACACCGGGGAGCTGTTTTTT. Its translation: CASSPNQGDTGELFF.

V gene TRBV7-2 combines with J gene TRBJ2-2; TRBD2 is a possible D gene (5 bases). The V and J ends lost 6 bases and 5 bases respectively, with 16 bases between them. The CDR3 is 15 amino acids. Germline CDR1 SGHTA, CDR2 FQGNSA. The chain's CDR3 is CASRSTRGNTGELFF. The CDR3 nucleotides are TGTGCCAGCAGATCAACCCGGGGAAATACCGGGGAGCTGTTTTTT.

The chain carries TRBV24-1 and TRBJ2-1, with D possibly TRBD2 on 5 matching bases. Germline values: CDR1 KGHDR, CDR2 SFDVKD. V shed 4 bases and J shed 3 bases, with 12 bases lying between them. The CDR3 contains 15 residues. CDR3 bases: TGTGCCACCAGTGAAGCTAGCAGCGACTACAATGAGCAGTTCTTC. Encoded protein: CATSEASSDYNEQFF.

This chain's CDR3 is CASSSRLDYEQYF. The CDR3 nucleotides are TGTGCCAGCAGCTCTCGACTAGACTACGAGCAGTACTTC. The chain uses TRBV7-6 and TRBJ2-7; a weak D match, TRBD2 (6 bases). Trimming cost V 4 bases and J 3 bases, with 10 bases left between them. There are 13 residues in the CDR3. CDR1 is SGHVS and CDR2 is FNYEAQ in the germline V gene. Looking up the rest from reference TRBV7-6 and TRBJ2-7 gives the full variable domain: GAGVSQSPRYKVTKRGQDVALRCDPISGHVSLYWYRQALGQGPEFLTYFNYEAQQDKSGLPNDRFSAERPEGSISTLTIQRTEQRDSAMYRCASSSRLDYEQYFGPGTRLTVT.

This clone was counted once. This rearrangement joins TRBV5-4 to TRBJ1-3, with a tentative D call TRBD1 (6 bases). Trimming pared 1 base from V and 0 bases from J, leaving 11 bases between. CDR3 length: 16 residues. CDR1 and CDR2 (germline): SGHNT, YYREEE (reference sequence). Here the CDR3 DNA reads TGTGCCAGCAGCTTGTTCGGGACACACTCTGGAAACACCATATATTTT. It is translated as CASSLFGTHSGNTIYF.

This sequence joins TRBV15 and TRBJ1-1; 9 bases fit TRBD1. The germline V gene encodes CDR1 LNHNV and CDR2 YYDKDF (reference sequence). The CDR3 is 15 residues long. Trimming took 0 bases from V and 7 from J; bases not matched to a gene: 6. This CDR3 reads CATSRDRGTGNEAFF. CDR3 nucleotide sequence: TGTGCCACCAGCAGAGATAGAGGGACAGGGAATGAAGCTTTCTTT.

CDR3 protein: CASSKGNEQFF. The CDR3, as DNA: TGCGCCAGCAGCAAGGGAAATGAGCAGTTCTTC. V gene TRBV4-3 combines with J gene TRBJ2-1; the D is unclear. The germline V gene has CDR1 LGHNA and CDR2 YSLEER. This CDR3 spans 11 amino acids. V shed 5 bases and J shed 7 bases, with 6 bases lying between them.

The genes are TRBV6-6 and TRBJ2-7; TRBD1 agrees at 7 bases. Germline V lookup: CDR1 MNHNY, CDR2 SVGAGI (reference sequence). V lost 4 bases, J lost 5 bases, and 5 bases stayed unmatched. This CDR3 contains 13 residues. This chain's CDR3 is CASSSRGLHEQYV. In DNA form, the CDR3 reads TGTGCCAGCAGTTCAAGGGGGCTACACGAGCAGTACGTC.

The rearrangement uses TRBV6-4 and TRBJ1-2; TRBD1 matches 9 bases. There are 13 residues in the CDR3. Looked up from germline, CDR1 is MRHNA and CDR2 is SNTAGT. V was clipped by 5 bases and J by 7 bases; unmatched bases: 5. The CDR3 is CASSPDRGFGYTF. CDR3 nucleotide sequence: TGTGCCAGCAGTCCCGACAGGGGGTTTGGCTACACCTTC.

The chain employs TRBV14 and TRBJ2-7, with TRBD1 matching over 9 bases. Germline CDR1 reads SGHDN; CDR2 reads FVKESK. This CDR3 has 15 residues. V lost 0 bases and J lost 4; bases outside the gene matches: 4. The CDR3 sequence: CASSQDRDRAYEQYF. The CDR3 DNA is TGTGCCAGCAGCCAAGACCGGGACAGGGCATACGAGCAGTACTTC. Filled out from reference TRBV14 and TRBJ2-7, the complete variable domain reads EAGVTQFPSHSVIEKGQTVTLRCDPISGHDNLYWYRRVMGKEIKFLLHFVKESKQDESGMPNNRFLAERTGGTYSTLKVQPAELEDSGVYFCASSQDRDRAYEQYFGPGTRLTVT.

The V gene is TRBV6-9, the J gene TRBJ2-3; 11 nucleotides align to TRBD1. This CDR3 contains 15 residues. V was clipped by 5 bases and J by 6 bases; unmatched bases: 7. CDR1 MNHGY and CDR2 SVAAGI come from the germline V gene. The CDR3: CASSPGQGGEDTQYF. CDR3 sequence (DNA): TGTGCCAGCAGTCCGGGACAGGGGGGTGAGGATACGCAGTATTTT.

The V and J genes are TRBV12-3 or TRBV12-4 and TRBJ1-2, with D perhaps TRBD1 (5 bases). V lost 7 bases, J lost 6 bases, and 15 bases lay in between. This CDR3 has 13 amino acids. Here the CDR3 reads CASILEGADGYTF. The CDR3, as DNA: TGTGCCAGCATCTTAGAAGGGGCCGATGGCTACACCTTC.

The chain recombines TRBV5-1 with TRBJ2-7; 11 nucleotides align to TRBD2. Per germline, CDR1 SGHRS and CDR2 YFSETQ. The CDR3 runs 17 residues. CDR3 residues: CATSRLAGGPLSYEQYV. In DNA form, the CDR3 reads TGCGCCACCAGCCGTCTAGCGGGGGGCCCCCTCTCCTACGAGCAGTACGTC.

The J gene is TRBJ1-3, the V gene TRBV14, with 8 bases lining up with TRBD1. CDR1 is SGHDN, CDR2 FVKESK, per germline. V lost 1 base to trimming and J lost 2 bases; unmatched junction nucleotides: 1. The CDR3 is 15 residues long. CDR3 in amino acids: CASSQGRGPGNTIYF. CDR3 DNA sequence: TGTGCCAGCAGCCAAGGCAGGGGGCCTGGAAACACCATATATTTT. The full variable domain, with the rest looked up from reference TRBV14 and TRBJ1-3, is EAGVTQFPSHSVIEKGQTVTLRCDPISGHDNLYWYRRVMGKEIKFLLHFVKESKQDESGMPNNRFLAERTGGTYSTLKVQPAELEDSGVYFCASSQGRGPGNTIYFGEGSWLTVV.

This chain joins TRBV27 and TRBJ1-2, with 9 bases aligning to TRBD1. Germline V gives CDR1 MNHEY, CDR2 SMNVEV (reference sequence). The CDR3 runs 14 residues. The trim removed 5 bases at V and 8 bases at J, leaving 9 bases unmatched. CDR3 loop: CASSPGTGSRGYTF. The CDR3, as DNA: TGTGCCAGCAGTCCTGGGACAGGGTCACGGGGCTACACCTTC.

The chain links TRBV7-6 to TRBJ2-3; TRBD2 aligns across 7 bases. With 1 base clipped from V and 6 bases from J, the junction kept 4 bases outside the gene matches. Germline V gives CDR1 SGHVS, CDR2 FNYEAQ. The CDR3 is made up of 14 amino acids. CDR3 coding DNA: TGTGCCAGCAGCTTAGGCGCGGGAGCGGATACGCAGTATTTT. Its translation is CASSLGAGADTQYF.

The rearrangement uses TRBV11-2 and TRBJ1-1; D is perhaps TRBD1 (6 bases). V lost 2 bases, J lost 3 bases, and 19 bases lay in between. Germline V CDR1 and CDR2: SGHAT, FQNNGV. The CDR3 is 17 residues long. The CDR3 sequence is CASSLMETGLRYTEAFF. CDR3 DNA sequence: TGTGCCAGCAGCTTAATGGAAACAGGGCTTAGGTACACTGAAGCTTTCTTT.

The genes are TRBV7-2 and TRBJ1-5, with D possibly being TRBD1 (5 bases). V lost 1 base and J lost 1, with 5 bases in between. Germline V lookup: CDR1 SGHTA, CDR2 FQGNSA. This CDR3 spans 14 amino acids. The CDR3, as DNA: TGTGCCAGCAGCTTAGGGACAAGCAATCAGCCCCAGCATTTT. Residues: CASSLGTSNQPQHF.

This clone appeared once. The CDR3 protein is CASSPPDSNQPQHF. CDR3 bases: TGTGCCAGCTCACCACCGGACAGCAATCAGCCCCAGCATTTT. This chain uses TRBV18 with TRBJ1-5; D uncertain. This CDR3 is built from 14 residues. The V end was cut by 0 bases, the J end by 1 base, with 4 bases between. CDR1 and CDR2 (germline): KGHSH, LQKENI.

The chain is built from TRBV7-9 and TRBJ2-3; D unresolved. There are 14 residues in the CDR3. Trimming took 0 bases from V and 3 from J, leaving 7 bases between them. In germline, CDR1 is SEHNR, CDR2 FQNEAQ (reference sequence). This chain's CDR3 is CASSLALGTDTQYF. The CDR3 nucleotides read TGTGCCAGCAGCTTAGCGCTAGGGACAGATACGCAGTATTTT.

The V call is TRBV7-8, the J call TRBJ2-1, with TRBD2 matching 8 bases. The CDR3 length is 16 residues. The V gene's germline CDR1 is SGHVS and CDR2 FQNEAQ. J lost 0 bases, V lost 4 bases, and 5 bases had no gene match. The chain's CDR3 is CASSYRSGGSYNEQFF. The CDR3 DNA reads TGTGCCAGCAGCTACCGAAGCGGGGGCTCCTACAATGAGCAGTTCTTC.

V usage is TRBV6-4 and J usage is TRBJ1-6; the D gene is possibly TRBD1 (5 bases). Trimming left V 2 bases short and J 4 bases short, with 18 bases between. The CDR3 extends over 18 amino acids. The germline V gene has CDR1 MRHNA and CDR2 SNTAGT. The CDR3 coding sequence is TGTGCCAGCAGTGACGCAGGGCGACAGCTTGATTATAATTCACCCCTCCACTTT. It yields the protein CASSDAGRQLDYNSPLHF.

This clone was counted only a few times. This sequence joins TRBV2 and TRBJ2-4; TRBD1 might be the D (6 bases). The germline V gene encodes CDR1 SNHLY and CDR2 FYNNEI. The CDR3 consists of 16 residues. V dropped 6 bases and J dropped 0 bases, with 15 bases sitting between them. DNA for the CDR3: TGTGCCAGCAGGACTCACAGGGACCTAGCCAAAAACATTCAGTACTTC. This translates into CASRTHRDLAKNIQYF.